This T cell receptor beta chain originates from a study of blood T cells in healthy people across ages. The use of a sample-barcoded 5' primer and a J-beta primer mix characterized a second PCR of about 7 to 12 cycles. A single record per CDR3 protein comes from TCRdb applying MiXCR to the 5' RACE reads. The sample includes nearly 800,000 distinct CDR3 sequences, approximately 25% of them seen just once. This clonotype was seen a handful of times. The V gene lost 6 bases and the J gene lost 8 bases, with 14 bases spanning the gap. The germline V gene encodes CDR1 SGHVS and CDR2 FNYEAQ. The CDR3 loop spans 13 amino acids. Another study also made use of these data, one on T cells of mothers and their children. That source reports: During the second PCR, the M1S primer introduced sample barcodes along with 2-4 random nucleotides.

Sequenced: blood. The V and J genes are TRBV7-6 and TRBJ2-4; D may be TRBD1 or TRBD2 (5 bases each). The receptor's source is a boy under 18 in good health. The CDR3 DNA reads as TGTGCCAGCAGTACGGGGCTTACGGACATTCAGTACTTC. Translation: CASSTGLTDIQYF.